This T cell receptor beta chain was recorded in a study of blood T cell repertoires in COVID-19 (dated by TCRdb to between 2020 and 2021). Regarding the complete study: Samples covering the acute and convalescent phases of COVID-19 were provided by collaborators in the United States, Italy and Spain. The material from the prospective study consisted of cDNA or gDNA derived from T cells, B-cell-depleted T cells, or PBMCs. Subjects who had been exposed to COVID-19, were actively infected with it, or had recovered from it provided the deeply sampled blood TCRbeta repertoires that made up the dataset. The repertoires were made available in a free public database intended to serve as a resource for research on the immune response to SARS-CoV-2. The samples were drawn from two sources: the first 160 participants of the ongoing ImmuneRACE study, and 950 to 1,500 subjects contributed by 6 global collaborators. Sample metadata almost always included a de-identified subject ID, COVID-19 status, age in years and sex. Where available, HLA class I and class II types were taken from metadata supplied by the sample provider and were not determined by assay-based typing.

Another Seattle source contributed samples from volunteer blood donors who had recovered from COVID-19. Collaborating institutions collected whole blood in K2EDTA tubes following their own protocols. For TCRbeta analysis, collaborator samples were shipped as frozen whole blood, as isolated PBMCs, or as DNA extracted from either sample type. TCRbeta CDR3 regions were amplified from genomic DNA using the immunoSEQ Assay, a bias-controlled multiplex PCR. In the source study's methods: The number of nucleated cells in each sample was estimated from the amplification of reference gene primers within the assay. To quantify the absolute abundance of each unique TCRbeta CDR3 rearrangement, sequence reads were collapsed and filtered. Productive Simpson clonality was computed per sample as the square root of Simpson's diversity index over productive rearrangements. The table was pulled from immuneACCESS by TCRdb, which kept in-frame rearrangements only. Such tables lose some clones; where checked, under half of the loss comes from unresolved V genes, and the rest has no known cause. That table is the source of V, J and clone size, and D and trimming were worked out from the DNA. For this sample there are about 260,000 clones; approximately 87% appear just once. Of the sample, 4.6% is held by the ten largest clones.

On this clone itself: Which antigen it targets is not known. Base qualities are not provided; no much larger clone lies one nucleotide away.

The germline V gene encodes CDR1 LGHNA and CDR2 YNFKEQ. V is clipped by 0 bases and J by 1 base, and the sequence between their germline boundaries is 7 bases long. The CDR3 runs 15 residues from the cysteine to the phenylalanine. Left in the record is the CDR3 DNA by itself, 45 bases read in frame from the first base. Beyond this particular receptor, the publication reports: Clinical and demographic metadata were provided uncurated, with the amount varying by source and participant.

The material sequenced was peripheral blood. The source of this sequence is a man aged 55-75 years who had recovered from COVID-19. Rearrangement joined TRBV4-2 to TRBJ1-5; tentative D gene TRBD1, with 5 bases matching. The encoded CDR3 is CASSQEQGSNQPQHF. The bases are TGTGCCAGCAGCCAAGAGCAGGGCAGCAATCAGCCCCAGCATTTT.